This T cell receptor beta chain was captured by sequencing in a study of blood T cell repertoires in COVID-19. Study as a whole: Italy, Spain and the United States were the sources of the convalescent and acute COVID-19 samples. In each case, the material was cDNA or gDNA derived from T cells, B-cell-depleted T cells, or PBMCs.

The J segment lost 3 bases and the V segment lost 3 bases, leaving 10 bases of the junction unmatched. This CDR3 contains 17 residues. Germline V gives CDR1 MNHEY, CDR2 SMNVEV (reference sequence). Original processing notes: Counts of nucleated cells, estimated from reference gene primer amplification, were obtained. Produced via immunoSEQ multiplex PCR; TCRdb's table is partial and in-frame only. V, J and clone size are those of that table, while D and trimming were read from the DNA. The data hold 52,000 or so clones, with roughly 85% observed a single time. Sequencing was carried out using peripheral blood. The rearrangement joins TRBV27 to TRBJ1-4, with 7 bases aligning to TRBD1. The TCR sequence derives from a human donor in a cohort sampled during active COVID-19. The CDR3 sequence: CASSLDPTGRPNEKLFF. In DNA, the CDR3 is TGTGCCAGCAGTTTGGACCCGACAGGGCGGCCTAATGAAAAACTGTTTTTT.